This T cell receptor beta chain was sequenced in a study of vaccination and CD4 T cells after COVID-19. Cultured CD4+ T cells had their DNA profiled by the Oncomine TCR Beta short-read assay. TCRdb reprocessed the PCR reads via MiXCR and lists one record per CDR3 protein. The sample holds about 6,600 distinct CDR3 sequences, approximately 20% seen once. In its sample, this clonotype ranks as medium-sized. Its antigen is not known. Treatment given: roughly 10-day PBMC culture with coronavirus spike peptide pools or control peptides (ViraFEST assay). Trimming shortened V by 4 bases and J by 2 bases, and 11 bases separated the two germline ends. CDR1 is DFQATT, CDR2 SNEGSKA, per germline (reference sequence). The length of the CDR3 is 13 residues.

The V call is TRBV20-1, the J call TRBJ2-5; D not resolved. The source is a human donor who had recovered from COVID-19. Sequenced here: CD4+ T cells from blood, cultured in vitro, sampled after SARS-CoV-2 vaccination. The CDR3 DNA follows: TGCAGTGCTATGGGATCAGGACAAGAGACCCAGTACTTC. This encodes CSAMGSGQETQYF.